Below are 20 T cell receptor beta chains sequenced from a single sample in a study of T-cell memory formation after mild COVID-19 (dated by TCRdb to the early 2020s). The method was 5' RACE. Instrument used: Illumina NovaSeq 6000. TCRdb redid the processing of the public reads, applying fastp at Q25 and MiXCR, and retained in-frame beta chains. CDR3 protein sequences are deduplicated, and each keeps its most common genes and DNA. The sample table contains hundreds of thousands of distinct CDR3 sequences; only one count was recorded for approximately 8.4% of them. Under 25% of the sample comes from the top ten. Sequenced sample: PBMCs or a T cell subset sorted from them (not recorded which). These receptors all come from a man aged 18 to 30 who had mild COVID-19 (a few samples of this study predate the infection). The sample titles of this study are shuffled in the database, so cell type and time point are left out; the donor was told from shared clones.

CDR3 DNA sequence: TGTGCCAGCAGCTATTTGACAGGGACATCCTACGAGCAGTACTTC. This sequence encodes CASSYLTGTSYEQYF. This chain links TRBV7-8 with TRBJ2-7; 7 bases fit TRBD1. The trim removed 4 bases at V and 1 base at J, leaving 7 bases unmatched. The CDR3 runs 15 residues. The germline gives CDR1 SGHVS, CDR2 FQNEAQ. The full variable domain, its missing parts supplied by reference TRBV7-8 and TRBJ2-7, is GAGVSQSPRYKVAKRGQDVALRCDPISGHVSLFWYQQALGQGPEFLTYFQNEAQLDKSGLPSDRFFAERPEGSVSTLKIQRTQQEDSAVYLCASSYLTGTSYEQYFGPGTRLTVT.

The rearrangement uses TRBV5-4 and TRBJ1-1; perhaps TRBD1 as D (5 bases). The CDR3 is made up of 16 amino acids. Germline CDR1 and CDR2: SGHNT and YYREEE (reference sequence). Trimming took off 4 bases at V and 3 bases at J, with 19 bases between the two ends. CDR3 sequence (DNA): TGTGCCAGCAGCCGAAAGTCGGGGGAATTGGACACTGAAGCTTTCTTT. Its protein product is CASSRKSGELDTEAFF.

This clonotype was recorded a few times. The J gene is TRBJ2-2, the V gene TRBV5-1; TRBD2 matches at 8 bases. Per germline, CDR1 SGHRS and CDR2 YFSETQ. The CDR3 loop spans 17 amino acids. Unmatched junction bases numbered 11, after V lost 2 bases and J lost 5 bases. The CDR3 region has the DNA TGCGCCAGCAGCTTTGGTGCGGGGGGTTCGGATACCGGGGAGCTGTTTTTT. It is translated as CASSFGAGGSDTGELFF.

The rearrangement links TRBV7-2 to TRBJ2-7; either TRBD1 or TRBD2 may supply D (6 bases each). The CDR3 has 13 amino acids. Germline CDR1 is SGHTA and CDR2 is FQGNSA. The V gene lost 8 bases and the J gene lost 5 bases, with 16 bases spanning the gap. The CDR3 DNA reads TGTGCCAGCCTAAAGGGGGGATTTGACGAGCAGTACTTC. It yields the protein CASLKGGFDEQYF.

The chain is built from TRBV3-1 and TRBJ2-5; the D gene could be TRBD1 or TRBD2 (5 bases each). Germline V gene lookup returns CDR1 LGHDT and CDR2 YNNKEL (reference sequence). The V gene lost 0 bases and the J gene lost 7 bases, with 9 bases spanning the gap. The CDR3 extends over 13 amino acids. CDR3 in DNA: TGTGCCAGCAGCCAAGAGGGGGTCCGGACCCAGTACTTC. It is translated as CASSQEGVRTQYF.

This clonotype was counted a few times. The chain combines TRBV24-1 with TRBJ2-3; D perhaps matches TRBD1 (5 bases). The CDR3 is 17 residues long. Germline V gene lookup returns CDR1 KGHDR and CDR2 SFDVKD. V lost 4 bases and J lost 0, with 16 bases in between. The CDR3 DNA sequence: TGTGCCACCAGTGACCCTTCTATGGACACGAGCACAGATACGCAGTATTTT. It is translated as CATSDPSMDTSTDTQYF.

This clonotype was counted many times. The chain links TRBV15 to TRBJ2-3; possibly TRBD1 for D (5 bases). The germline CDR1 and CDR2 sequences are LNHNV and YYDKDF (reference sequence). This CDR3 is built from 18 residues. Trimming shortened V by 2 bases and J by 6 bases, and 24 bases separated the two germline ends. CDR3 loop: CATSRSGAPNTKADTQYF. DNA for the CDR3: TGTGCCACCAGCAGATCTGGGGCTCCGAACACAAAAGCCGATACGCAGTATTTT.

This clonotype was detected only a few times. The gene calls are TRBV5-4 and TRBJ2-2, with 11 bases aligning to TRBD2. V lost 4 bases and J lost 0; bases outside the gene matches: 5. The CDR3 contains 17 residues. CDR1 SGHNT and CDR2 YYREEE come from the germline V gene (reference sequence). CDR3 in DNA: TGTGCCAGCAGCCCGCGGGGACTAGCGGCGAACACCGGGGAGCTGTTTTTT. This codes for CASSPRGLAANTGELFF.

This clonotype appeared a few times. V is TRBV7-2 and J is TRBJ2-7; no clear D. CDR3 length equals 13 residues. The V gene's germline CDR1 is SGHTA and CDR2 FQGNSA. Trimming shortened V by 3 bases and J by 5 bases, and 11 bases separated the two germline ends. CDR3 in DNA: TGTGCCAGCAGCTTTGAGGCCGGCGACGAGCAGTACTTC. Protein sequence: CASSFEAGDEQYF.

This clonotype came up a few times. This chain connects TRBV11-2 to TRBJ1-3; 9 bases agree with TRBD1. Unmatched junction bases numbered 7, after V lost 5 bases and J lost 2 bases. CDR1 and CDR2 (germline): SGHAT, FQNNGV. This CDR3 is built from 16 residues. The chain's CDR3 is CASSLNRGLAGNTIYF. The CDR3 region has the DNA TGTGCCAGCAGCCTGAACAGGGGGCTCGCTGGAAACACCATATATTTT.

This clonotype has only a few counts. The CDR3 DNA is TGTGCCAGCAGCTGGGGGACTAGCGGGGGCGCCGAAGATACGCAGTATTTT. Translation: CASSWGTSGGAEDTQYF. The chain is built from TRBV7-9 and TRBJ2-3; 14 bases are a match to TRBD2. Germline V gene sequence: CDR1 SEHNR, CDR2 FQNEAQ (reference sequence). Losses at the gene ends were 4 bases for V and 5 bases for J; bases not matched to a gene: 8. The CDR3 runs to 17 residues.

This CDR3 is CASSFGEMRVETQYF. CDR3 nucleotides: TGTGCCAGCAGCTTCGGCGAGATGCGGGTAGAGACCCAGTACTTC. The chain employs TRBV7-2 and TRBJ2-5; tentative D call: TRBD2 (5 bases). Germline CDR1 SGHTA, CDR2 FQGNSA. There are 15 residues in the CDR3. V was trimmed by 3 bases and J by 4 bases, leaving 15 bases between them.

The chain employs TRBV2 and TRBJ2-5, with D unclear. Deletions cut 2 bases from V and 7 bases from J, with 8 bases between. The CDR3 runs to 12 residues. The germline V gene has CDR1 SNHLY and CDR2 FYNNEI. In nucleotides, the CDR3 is TGTGCCAGCAGTGAATACCGAGGGACCCAGTACTTC. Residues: CASSEYRGTQYF.

Written as DNA, the CDR3 is TGTGCCAGCATCCCGACGGGGTTCCCGGTGGGGGAGCAGTTCTTC. Translation gives CASIPTGFPVGEQFF. V gene TRBV12-3 or TRBV12-4 combines with J gene TRBJ2-1; D is perhaps TRBD2 (5 bases). The germline V and J ends were trimmed by 7 bases and 10 bases, with 23 bases remaining between them. The CDR3 is 15 residues long.

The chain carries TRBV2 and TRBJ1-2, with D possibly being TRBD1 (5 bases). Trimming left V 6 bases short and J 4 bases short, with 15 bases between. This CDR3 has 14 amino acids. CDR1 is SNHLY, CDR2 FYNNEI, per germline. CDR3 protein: CASRTRDLSYGYTF. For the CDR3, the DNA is TGTGCCAGCAGAACCAGGGACCTATCCTATGGCTACACCTTC.

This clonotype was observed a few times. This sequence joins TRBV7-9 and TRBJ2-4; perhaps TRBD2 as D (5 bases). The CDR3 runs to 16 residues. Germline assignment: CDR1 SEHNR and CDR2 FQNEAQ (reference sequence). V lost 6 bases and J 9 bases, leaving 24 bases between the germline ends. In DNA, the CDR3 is TGTGCCAGCAGTTTCGGTCGCCAAGGAGGTTCTGTCATTCAGTACTTC. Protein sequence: CASSFGRQGGSVIQYF.

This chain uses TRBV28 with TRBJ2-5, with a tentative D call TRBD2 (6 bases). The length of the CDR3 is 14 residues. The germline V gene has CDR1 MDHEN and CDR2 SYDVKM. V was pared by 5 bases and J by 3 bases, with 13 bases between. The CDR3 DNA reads TGTGCCAGCAGTACACGGAGGGGAAAAGAGACCCAGTACTTC. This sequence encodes CASSTRRGKETQYF.

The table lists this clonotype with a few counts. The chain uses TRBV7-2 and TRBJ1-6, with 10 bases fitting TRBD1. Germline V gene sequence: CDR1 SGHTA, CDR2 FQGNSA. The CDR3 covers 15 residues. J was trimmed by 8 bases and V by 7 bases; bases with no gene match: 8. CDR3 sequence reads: CASTPSGTGDSPLHF. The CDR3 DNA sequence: TGTGCCAGCACCCCTTCCGGGACAGGGGATTCACCCCTCCACTTT.

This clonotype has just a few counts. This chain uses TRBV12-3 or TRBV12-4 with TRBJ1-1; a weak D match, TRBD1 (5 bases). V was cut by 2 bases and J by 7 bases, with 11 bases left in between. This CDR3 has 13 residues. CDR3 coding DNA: TGTGCCAGCAGTTTAAGGGGCCTATTTGAAGCTTTCTTT. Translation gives CASSLRGLFEAFF.

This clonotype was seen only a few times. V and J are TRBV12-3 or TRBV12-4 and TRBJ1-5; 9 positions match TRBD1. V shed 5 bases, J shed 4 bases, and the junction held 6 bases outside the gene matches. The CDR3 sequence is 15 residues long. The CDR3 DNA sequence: TGTGCCAGCAGTCCCGGACAGGGGTGGAATCAGCCCCAGCATTTT. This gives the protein CASSPGQGWNQPQHF.